This T cell receptor beta chain originates from a study of early T cells in non-severe SARS-CoV-2 infection. Overall study context: The chains were unpaired, and the sequenced material was bulk RNA from unsorted whole blood. Study results and limitations: Anti-spike CD8 specificities were favored by VDJdb matching, whose results missed private and CD4 specificities.

V was pared by 5 bases and J by 0 bases, with 17 bases between. This CDR3 is built from 17 residues. The V gene's germline CDR1 is SEHNR and CDR2 FQNEAQ (reference sequence). This clonotype came up many times. The antigen is undetermined. Individually, cDNA molecules had unique molecular identifiers attached to them. TCRdb recomputed calls from the 5' RACE reads with MiXCR, one row per CDR3 protein. The table shows tens of thousands of distinct CDR3 sequences, with roughly an eighth occurring only once. Material: whole blood. The receptor comes from an adult who was a healthcare worker with PCR-confirmed SARS-CoV-2 infection or an uninfected control (not recorded which). The V gene is TRBV7-9, the J gene TRBJ2-1, with TRBD2 as a possible D gene (5 bases). The CDR3 loop is CASSRTSRGSSYNEQFF. CDR3 DNA sequence: TGTGCCAGCAGCCGGACTTCCCGAGGGAGCTCCTACAATGAGCAGTTCTTC.